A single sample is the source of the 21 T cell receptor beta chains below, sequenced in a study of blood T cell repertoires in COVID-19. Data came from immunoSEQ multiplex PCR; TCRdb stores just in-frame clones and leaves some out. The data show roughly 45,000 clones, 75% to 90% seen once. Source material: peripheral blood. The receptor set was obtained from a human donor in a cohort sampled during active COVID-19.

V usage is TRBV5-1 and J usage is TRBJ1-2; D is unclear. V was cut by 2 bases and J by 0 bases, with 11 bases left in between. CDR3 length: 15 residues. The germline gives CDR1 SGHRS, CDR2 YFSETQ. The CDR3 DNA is TGCGCCAGCAGCTTTGGCAGTGCCCCTAACTATGGCTACACCTTC. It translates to CASSFGSAPNYGYTF.

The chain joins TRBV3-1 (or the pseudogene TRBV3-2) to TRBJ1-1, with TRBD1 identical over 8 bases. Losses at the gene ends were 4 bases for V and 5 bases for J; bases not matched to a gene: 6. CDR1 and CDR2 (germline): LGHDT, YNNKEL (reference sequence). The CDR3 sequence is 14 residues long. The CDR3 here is CASSPQDRETEAFF. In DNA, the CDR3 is TGTGCCAGCAGCCCCCAGGACAGGGAGACTGAAGCTTTCTTT.

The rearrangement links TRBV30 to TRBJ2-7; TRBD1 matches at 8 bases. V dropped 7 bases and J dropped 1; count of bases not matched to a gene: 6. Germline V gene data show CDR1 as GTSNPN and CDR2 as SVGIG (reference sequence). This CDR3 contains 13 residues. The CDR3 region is CASLDRASYEQYF. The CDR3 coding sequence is TGTGCCTCCTTGGACAGGGCTTCCTACGAGCAGTACTTC.

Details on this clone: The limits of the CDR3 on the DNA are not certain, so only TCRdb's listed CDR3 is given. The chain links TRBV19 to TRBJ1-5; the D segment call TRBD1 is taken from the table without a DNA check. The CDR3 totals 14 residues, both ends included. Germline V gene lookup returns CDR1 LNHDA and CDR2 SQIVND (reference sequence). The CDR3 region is CASILAGIGQPQHF.

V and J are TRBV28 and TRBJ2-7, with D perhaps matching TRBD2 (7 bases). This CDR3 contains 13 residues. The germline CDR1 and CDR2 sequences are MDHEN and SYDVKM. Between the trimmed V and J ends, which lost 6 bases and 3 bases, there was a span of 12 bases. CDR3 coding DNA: TGTGCCAGCAGAGAGGGGGGGAACTACGAGCAGTACTTC. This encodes CASREGGNYEQYF.

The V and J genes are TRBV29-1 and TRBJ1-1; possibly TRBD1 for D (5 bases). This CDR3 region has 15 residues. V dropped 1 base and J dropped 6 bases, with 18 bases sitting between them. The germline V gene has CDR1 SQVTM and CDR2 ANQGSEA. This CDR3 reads CSVEVLAGYESEAFF. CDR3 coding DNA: TGCAGCGTTGAAGTTTTAGCAGGGTATGAATCTGAAGCTTTCTTT.

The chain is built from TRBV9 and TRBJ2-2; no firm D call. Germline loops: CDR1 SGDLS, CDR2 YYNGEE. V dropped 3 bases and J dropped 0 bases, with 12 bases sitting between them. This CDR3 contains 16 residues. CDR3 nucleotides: TGTGCCAGCAGCGCTAGACGGATTTCGAACACCGGGGAGCTGTTTTTT. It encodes CASSARRISNTGELFF.

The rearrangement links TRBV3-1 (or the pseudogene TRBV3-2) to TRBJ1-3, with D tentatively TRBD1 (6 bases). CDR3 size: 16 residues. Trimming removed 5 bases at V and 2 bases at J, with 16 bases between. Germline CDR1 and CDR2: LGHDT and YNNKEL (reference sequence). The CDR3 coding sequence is TGTGCCAGCAGCGCGAGGAAGGGGGGGGCTGGAAACACCATATATTTT. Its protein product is CASSARKGGAGNTIYF.

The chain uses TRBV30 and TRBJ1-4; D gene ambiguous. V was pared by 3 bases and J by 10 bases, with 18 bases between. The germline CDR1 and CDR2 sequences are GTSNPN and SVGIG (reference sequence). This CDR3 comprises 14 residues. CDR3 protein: CAWSLLDLGGKLFF. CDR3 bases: TGTGCCTGGAGCCTCCTGGACCTGGGAGGAAAACTGTTTTTT.

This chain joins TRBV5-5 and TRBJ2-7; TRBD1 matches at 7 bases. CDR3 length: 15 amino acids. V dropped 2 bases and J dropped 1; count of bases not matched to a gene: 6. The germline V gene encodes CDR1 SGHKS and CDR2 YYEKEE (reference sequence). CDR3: CASSLRQGPSYEQYF. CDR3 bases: TGTGCCAGCAGCTTAAGACAGGGCCCATCCTACGAGCAGTACTTC.

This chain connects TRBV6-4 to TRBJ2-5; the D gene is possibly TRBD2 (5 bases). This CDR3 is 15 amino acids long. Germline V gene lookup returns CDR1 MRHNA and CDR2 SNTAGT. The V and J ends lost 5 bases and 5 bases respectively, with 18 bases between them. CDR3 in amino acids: CASSPNSGLTETQYF. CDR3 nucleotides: TGTGCCAGCAGTCCAAACTCGGGGTTGACCGAGACCCAGTACTTC.

The CDR3 sequence: CAISVPGGANYGYTF. As DNA, the CDR3 is TGTGCCATCAGTGTTCCGGGCGGGGCTAACTATGGCTACACCTTC. This chain joins TRBV10-3 and TRBJ1-2; D uncertain. The V end lost 4 bases, the J end lost 0 bases, and 12 bases lay between the germline ends. Germline CDR1 ENHRY, CDR2 SYGVKD. The CDR3 is 15 amino acids.

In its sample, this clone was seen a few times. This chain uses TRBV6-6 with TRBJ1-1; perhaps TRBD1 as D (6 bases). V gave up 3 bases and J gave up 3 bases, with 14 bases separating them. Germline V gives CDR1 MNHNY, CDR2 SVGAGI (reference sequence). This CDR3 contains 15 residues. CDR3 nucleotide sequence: TGTGCCAGCAGTTATGAACAGGGAAGATACACTGAAGCTTTCTTT. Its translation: CASSYEQGRYTEAFF.

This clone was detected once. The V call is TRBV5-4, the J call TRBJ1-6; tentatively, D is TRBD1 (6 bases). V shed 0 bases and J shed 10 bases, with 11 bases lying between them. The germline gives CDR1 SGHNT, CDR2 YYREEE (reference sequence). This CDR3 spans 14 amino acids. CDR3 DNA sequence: TGTGCCAGCAGCTTGGCCAGGGGCGGGTCACCCCTCCACTTT. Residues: CASSLARGGSPLHF.

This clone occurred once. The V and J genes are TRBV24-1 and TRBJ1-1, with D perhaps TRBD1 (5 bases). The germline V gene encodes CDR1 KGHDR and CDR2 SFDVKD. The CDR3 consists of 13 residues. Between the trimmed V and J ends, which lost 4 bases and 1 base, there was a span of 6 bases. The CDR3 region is CATSEGGNTEAFF. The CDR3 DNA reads TGTGCCACCAGTGAGGGGGGGAACACTGAAGCTTTCTTT.

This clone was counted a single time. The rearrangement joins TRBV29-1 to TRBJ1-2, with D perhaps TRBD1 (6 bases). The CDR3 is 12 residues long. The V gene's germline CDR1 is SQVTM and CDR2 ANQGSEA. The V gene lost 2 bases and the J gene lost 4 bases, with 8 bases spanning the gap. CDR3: CSVEKTGYGYTF. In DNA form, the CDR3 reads TGCAGCGTTGAAAAGACAGGCTATGGCTACACCTTC.

This CDR3 is CASSWDRLYGYTF. The CDR3 DNA reads TGTGCCAGCAGCTGGGACAGACTCTATGGCTACACCTTC. This chain connects TRBV5-8 to TRBJ1-2; 7 bases fit TRBD1. Germline loops: CDR1 SGHTS, CDR2 YDEGEE. The V gene end was trimmed by 3 bases and the J gene end by 4 bases; junction bases not matched to a gene: 3. The CDR3 runs 13 residues.

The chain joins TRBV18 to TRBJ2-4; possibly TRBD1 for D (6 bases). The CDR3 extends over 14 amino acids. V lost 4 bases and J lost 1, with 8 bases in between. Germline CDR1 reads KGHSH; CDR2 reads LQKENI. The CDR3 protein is CASSHDRAKNIQYF. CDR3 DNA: TGTGCCAGCTCACACGACAGGGCCAAAAACATTCAGTACTTC.

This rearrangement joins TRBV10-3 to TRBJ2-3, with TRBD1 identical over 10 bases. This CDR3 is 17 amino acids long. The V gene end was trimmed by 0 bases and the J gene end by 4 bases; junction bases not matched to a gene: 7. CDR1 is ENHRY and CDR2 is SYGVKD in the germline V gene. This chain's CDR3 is CAISESGTGVIADTQYF. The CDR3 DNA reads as TGTGCCATCAGTGAGTCGGGGACAGGGGTGATCGCAGATACGCAGTATTTT.

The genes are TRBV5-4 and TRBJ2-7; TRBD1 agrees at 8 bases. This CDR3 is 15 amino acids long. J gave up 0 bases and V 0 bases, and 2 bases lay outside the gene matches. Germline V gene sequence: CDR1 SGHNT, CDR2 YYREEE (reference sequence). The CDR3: CASSLDRGSSYEQYF. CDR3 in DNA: TGTGCCAGCAGCTTGGACAGGGGGAGCTCCTACGAGCAGTACTTC.

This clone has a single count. The CDR3 region is CASSVRGLNTGELFF. CDR3 nucleotide sequence: TGTGCCAGTAGTGTCAGGGGGCTGAACACCGGGGAGCTGTTTTTT. The V call is TRBV19, the J call TRBJ2-2, with 8 bases fitting TRBD1. Germline trimming cut 5 bases from V and 1 base from J; bases unmatched to any gene: 3. Germline V lookup: CDR1 LNHDA, CDR2 SQIVND (reference sequence). The CDR3 consists of 15 residues.